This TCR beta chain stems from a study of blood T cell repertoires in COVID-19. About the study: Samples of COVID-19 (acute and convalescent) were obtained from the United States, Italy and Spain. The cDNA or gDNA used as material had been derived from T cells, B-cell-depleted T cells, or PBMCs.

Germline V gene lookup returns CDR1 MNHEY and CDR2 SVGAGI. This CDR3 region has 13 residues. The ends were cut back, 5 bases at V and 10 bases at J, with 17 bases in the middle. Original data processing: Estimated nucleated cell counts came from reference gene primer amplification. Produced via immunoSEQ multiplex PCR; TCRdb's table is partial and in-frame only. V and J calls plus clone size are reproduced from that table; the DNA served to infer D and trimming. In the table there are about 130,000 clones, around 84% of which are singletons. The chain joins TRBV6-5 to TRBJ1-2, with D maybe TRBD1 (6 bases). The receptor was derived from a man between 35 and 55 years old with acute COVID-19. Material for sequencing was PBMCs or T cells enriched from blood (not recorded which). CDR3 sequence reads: CASSHPGQLYYTF. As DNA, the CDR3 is TGTGCCAGCAGTCACCCCGGACAGTTGTACTACACCTTC.